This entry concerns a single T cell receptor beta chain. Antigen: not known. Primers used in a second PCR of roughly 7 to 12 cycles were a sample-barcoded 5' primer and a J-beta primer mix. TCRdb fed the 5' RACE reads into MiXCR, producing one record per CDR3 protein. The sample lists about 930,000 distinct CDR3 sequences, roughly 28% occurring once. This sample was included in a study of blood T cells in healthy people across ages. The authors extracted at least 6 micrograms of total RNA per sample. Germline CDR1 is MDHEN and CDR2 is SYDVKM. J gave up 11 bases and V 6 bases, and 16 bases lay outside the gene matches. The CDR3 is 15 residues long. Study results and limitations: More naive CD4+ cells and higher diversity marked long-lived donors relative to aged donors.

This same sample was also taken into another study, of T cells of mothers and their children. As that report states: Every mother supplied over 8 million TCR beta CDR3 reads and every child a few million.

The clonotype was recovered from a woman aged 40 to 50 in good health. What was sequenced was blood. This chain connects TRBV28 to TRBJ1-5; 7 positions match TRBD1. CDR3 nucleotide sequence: TGTGCCAGCAGCCGTCTTCAGGGGGGGACCCTGGCCCAGCATTTT. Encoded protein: CASSRLQGGTLAQHF.